This T cell receptor beta chain was recovered during a study of T cells in Graves' hyperthyroidism and ophthalmopathy. Unmatched junction bases numbered 5, after V lost 7 bases and J lost 2 bases. CDR3 length equals 14 residues. Germline CDR1 reads MDHEN; CDR2 reads SYDVKM. TCR beta CDR3 regions were amplified from RNA. An initial round of RT-PCR targeting the TCR CDR3 relied on the HTBI primer set. TCRdb reprocessed the multiplex PCR reads via MiXCR and lists one record per CDR3 protein. The table shows approximately 400,000 distinct CDR3 sequences, with 15% to 19% occurring only once. This clonotype occurred many times.

The receptor's source is a woman aged 18-29 years with Graves' hyperthyroidism. The material sequenced was blood. This sequence joins TRBV28 and TRBJ2-7, with 10 bases that match TRBD2. Here the CDR3 DNA reads TGTGCCAGCACGCTAGCGGGGGAAGCCTACGAGCAGTACTTC. Protein sequence: CASTLAGEAYEQYF.